The 15 T cell receptor beta chains given below trace back to one sample, sequenced in a study of CD8+ T cells in alopecia areata. Extraction of RNA preceded its reverse transcription into cDNA, which served as the sequencing template. TCRdb keeps only in-frame clones here, not all; method: immunoSEQ multiplex PCR. The profile shows 180,000 or so clones, 63% of them singletons. The sample consisted of CD4+ T cells sorted from blood, taken at week 0. The receptors were gathered from a human donor with alopecia areata.

The chain joins TRBV30 to TRBJ1-1, with TRBD1 as a possible D gene (6 bases). The CDR3 has 15 amino acids. The V gene lost 2 bases and the J gene lost 0 bases, with 13 bases spanning the gap. Germline V CDR1 and CDR2: GTSNPN, SVGIG (reference sequence). The CDR3, as DNA: TGTGCCTGGAGTACGGGCGGGGGCGTGAACACTGAAGCTTTCTTT. Translation gives CAWSTGGGVNTEAFF.

As for this clone: An end of the junction differs from the germline gene, which may be a read error. The V and J genes are TRBV7-9 and TRBJ2-3, with D uncertain. The V gene's germline CDR1 is SEHNR and CDR2 FQNEAQ (reference sequence). The length of the CDR3 is 11 residues. The CDR3 nucleotides are TGTGCCAGCAGATTAGGGGATACGCAGTATTTT. The encoded protein is CASRLGDTQYF.

The chain employs TRBV29-1 and TRBJ2-6; no firm D call. Trimming took off 4 bases at V and 0 bases at J, with 10 bases between the two ends. CDR1 and CDR2 from the germline V gene are SQVTM and ANQGSEA. The CDR3 is 15 amino acids. The CDR3 nucleotides read TGCAGCGTTGTCGGCGGCGCCTCTGGGGCCAACGTCCTGACTTTC. Protein sequence: CSVVGGASGANVLTF.

This sequence joins TRBV6-4 and TRBJ2-6; no clear D. This CDR3 spans 13 amino acids. Germline assignment: CDR1 MRHNA and CDR2 SNTAGT. The V gene lost 3 bases and the J gene lost 2 bases, with 2 bases spanning the gap. Here the CDR3 DNA reads TGTGCCAGCAGTGAAACTGGGGCCAACGTCCTGACTTTC. Protein product: CASSETGANVLTF.

This clone showed up just a few times. The chain employs TRBV9 and TRBJ2-3, with unresolved D. Germline CDR1 and CDR2: SGDLS and YYNGEE. V was clipped by 3 bases and J by 2 bases, with 10 bases between them. CDR3 length equals 14 residues. The CDR3 region has the DNA TGTGCCAGCAGCGCACTGTCACCCACAGATACGCAGTATTTT. Translation: CASSALSPTDTQYF.

This clone was counted a few times. The chain combines TRBV10-3 with TRBJ2-2, with 7 bases matching TRBD1. V shed 6 bases and J 0 bases; nucleotides not matched to a gene: 4. The CDR3 covers 15 residues. CDR1 is ENHRY and CDR2 is SYGVKD in the germline V gene. Written as DNA, the CDR3 is TGTGCCATCAGAACCGGGACAGCGAACACCGGGGAGCTGTTTTTT. Translated, it gives CAIRTGTANTGELFF.

V and J are TRBV29-1 and TRBJ2-1; TRBD1 aligns across 8 bases. V shed 2 bases and J 3 bases; nucleotides not matched to a gene: 3. The CDR3 is 14 residues long. CDR1 and CDR2 from the germline V gene are SQVTM and ANQGSEA. The CDR3 region has the DNA TGCAGCGTTGAATTCGGGACAGGCTACAATGAGCAGTTCTTC. It codes for CSVEFGTGYNEQFF.

V and J are TRBV10-3 and TRBJ1-4, with TRBD1 as a possible D gene (5 bases). The germline V and J ends were trimmed by 10 bases and 4 bases, with 10 bases remaining between them. The CDR3 is 12 amino acids. Germline CDR1 and CDR2: ENHRY and SYGVKD. DNA for the CDR3: TGTGCCACCGGGACGGATAATGAAAAACTGTTTTTT. Translating it yields CATGTDNEKLFF.

The CDR3, as DNA: TGCGCCAGCAGCCAAGATGCCACAGGTGGGCAGTTCTTC. Its translation: CASSQDATGGQFF. The chain links TRBV4-3 to TRBJ2-1; D is possibly TRBD1 (5 bases). V dropped 0 bases and J dropped 12 bases, with 12 bases sitting between them. Germline V gene sequence: CDR1 LGHNA, CDR2 YSLEER. The CDR3 is 13 residues long.

This clone was observed once. The CDR3 bases are TGCGCCAGCAGCCAAGACGGGATCGGCGATGGCTACACCTTC. It specifies CASSQDGIGDGYTF. The chain uses TRBV4-1 and TRBJ1-2; no clear D gene. Trimming took 0 bases from V and 6 from J, leaving 11 bases between them. The germline CDR1 and CDR2 sequences are MGHRA and YSYEKL. This CDR3 region has 14 residues.

The J gene is TRBJ2-7, the V gene TRBV29-1; TRBD1 is a possible D gene (6 bases). The CDR3 runs 14 residues. The germline V and J ends were trimmed by 7 bases and 0 bases, with 16 bases remaining between them. Germline V lookup: CDR1 SQVTM, CDR2 ANQGSEA. The CDR3 loop is CSAAWGPSSYEQYF. The CDR3 bases are TGCAGCGCCGCTTGGGGGCCTTCCTCCTACGAGCAGTACTTC.

This clone was seen a few times. This chain joins TRBV5-6 and TRBJ1-6; D may be TRBD1 (6 bases). The CDR3 sequence is 13 residues long. Trimming took 6 bases from V and 9 from J, leaving 13 bases between them. Germline V gene sequence: CDR1 SGHDT, CDR2 YYEEEE. The CDR3 sequence: CASTRDIGSPLHF. In DNA, the CDR3 is TGTGCCAGCACCCGGGACATCGGTTCACCCCTCCACTTT.

The chain has TRBV7-2 and TRBJ2-5; D perhaps matches TRBD2 (6 bases). Germline lookup yields CDR1 SGHTA and CDR2 FQGNSA. This CDR3 contains 14 residues. Trimming left V 1 base short and J 6 bases short, with 12 bases between. The CDR3 DNA is TGTGCCAGCAGCTTAGATACTAGCACAAAGACCCAGTACTTC. Its translation: CASSLDTSTKTQYF.

This clone was picked up one time. This chain uses TRBV21-1 with TRBJ2-3; the listed D gene, TRBD2, was not tested against the DNA. TRBV21-1 corresponds to a pseudogene. CDR3 length: 15 amino acids. This CDR3 reads CASSPLAGSTDTQYF. CDR3 bases: TGTGCCAGCAGCCCACTAGCGGGGAGCACAGATACGCAGTATTTT.

This clone was observed a handful of times. The CDR3 loop is CASSEDRGLAPLHF. Here the CDR3 DNA reads TGTGCCAGCTCCGAAGACAGGGGGCTAGCACCCCTCCACTTT. The chain joins TRBV7-2 to TRBJ1-6, with 10 bases aligning to TRBD1. Germline V lookup: CDR1 SGHTA, CDR2 FQGNSA. CDR3 size: 14 residues. Trimming at V came to 8 bases and at J to 11 bases, leaving 9 bases not matched to a gene.